The text below deals with one T cell receptor (beta chain). The entry originates in a study of blood T cell repertoires in COVID-19. Assay: immunoSEQ multiplex PCR; the TCRdb copy retains only in-frame clones and omits some. The table has over 200,000 clones, over 80% seen once; the top ten hold approximately 2.6%. Germline V gene data show CDR1 as SGHRS and CDR2 as YFSETQ. V lost 4 bases to trimming and J lost 3 bases; unmatched junction nucleotides: 8. CDR3 length equals 16 residues. The chain combines TRBV5-1 with TRBJ2-1, with 9 nucleotides matching TRBD1. Sequenced: peripheral blood. The source is a woman in her 70s with active or convalescent COVID-19. DNA of the CDR3: TGCGCCAGCAGCCCGAGGACAGGGGATGGCTACAATGAGCAGTTCTTC. Amino acids: CASSPRTGDGYNEQFF.